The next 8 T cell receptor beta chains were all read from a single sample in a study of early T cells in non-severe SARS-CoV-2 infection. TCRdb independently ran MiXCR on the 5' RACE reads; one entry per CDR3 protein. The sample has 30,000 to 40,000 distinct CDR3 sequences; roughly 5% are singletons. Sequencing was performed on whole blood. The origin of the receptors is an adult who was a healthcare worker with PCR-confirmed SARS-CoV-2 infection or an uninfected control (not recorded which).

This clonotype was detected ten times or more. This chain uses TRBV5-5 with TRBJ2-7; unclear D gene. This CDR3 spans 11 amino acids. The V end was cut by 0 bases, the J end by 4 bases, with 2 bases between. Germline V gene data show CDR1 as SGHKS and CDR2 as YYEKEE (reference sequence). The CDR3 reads CASSLGYEQYF. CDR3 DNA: TGTGCCAGCAGCTTGGGGTACGAGCAGTACTTC.

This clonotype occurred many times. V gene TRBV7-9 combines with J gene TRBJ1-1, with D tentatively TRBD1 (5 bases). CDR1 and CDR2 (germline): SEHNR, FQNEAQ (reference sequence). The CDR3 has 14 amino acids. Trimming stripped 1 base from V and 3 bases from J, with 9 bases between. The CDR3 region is CASSLEGQYTEAFF. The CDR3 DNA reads TGTGCCAGCAGCTTAGAGGGGCAGTACACTGAAGCTTTCTTT.

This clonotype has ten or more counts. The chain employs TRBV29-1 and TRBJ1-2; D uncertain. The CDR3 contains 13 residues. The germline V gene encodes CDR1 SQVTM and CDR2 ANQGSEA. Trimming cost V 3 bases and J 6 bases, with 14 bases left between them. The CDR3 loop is CSVEQLGLHGYTF. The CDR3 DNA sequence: TGCAGCGTTGAGCAGCTCGGGTTGCATGGCTACACCTTC.

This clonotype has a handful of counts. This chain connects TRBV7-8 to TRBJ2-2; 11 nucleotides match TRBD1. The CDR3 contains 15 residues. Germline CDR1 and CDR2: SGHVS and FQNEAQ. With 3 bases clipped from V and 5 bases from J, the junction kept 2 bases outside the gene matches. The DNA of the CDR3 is TGTGCCAGCAGCTTGGACAGGGGGCGGACCGGGGAGCTGTTTTTT. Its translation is CASSLDRGRTGELFF.

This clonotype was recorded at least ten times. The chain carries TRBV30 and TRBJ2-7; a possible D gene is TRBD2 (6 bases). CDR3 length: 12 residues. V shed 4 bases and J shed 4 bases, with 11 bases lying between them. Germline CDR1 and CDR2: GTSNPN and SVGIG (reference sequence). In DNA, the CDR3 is TGTGCCTGGACGCGGGGAGATTACGAGCAGTACTTC. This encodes CAWTRGDYEQYF.

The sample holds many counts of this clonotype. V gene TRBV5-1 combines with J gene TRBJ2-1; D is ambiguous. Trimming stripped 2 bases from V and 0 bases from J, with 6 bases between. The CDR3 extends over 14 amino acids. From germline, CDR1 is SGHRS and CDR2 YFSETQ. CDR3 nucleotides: TGCGCCAGCAGCTTCGAGCGCTCCTACAATGAGCAGTTCTTC. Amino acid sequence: CASSFERSYNEQFF.

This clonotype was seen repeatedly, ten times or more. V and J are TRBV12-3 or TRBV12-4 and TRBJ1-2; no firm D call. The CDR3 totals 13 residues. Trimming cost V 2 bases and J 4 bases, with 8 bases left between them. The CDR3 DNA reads TGTGCCAGCAGTTTACGGGGTGGCTATGGCTACACCTTC. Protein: CASSLRGGYGYTF.

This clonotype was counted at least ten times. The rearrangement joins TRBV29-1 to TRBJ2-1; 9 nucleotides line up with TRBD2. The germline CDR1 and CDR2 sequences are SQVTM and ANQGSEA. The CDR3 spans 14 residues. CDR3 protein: CGTSRAGGSNEQFF. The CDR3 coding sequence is TGCGGTACCTCCAGGGCGGGGGGGTCCAATGAGCAGTTCTTC.